A single sample is the source of the 15 T cell receptor beta chains below, sequenced in a study of blood T cell repertoires in COVID-19. TCRdb's table, derived via immunoSEQ multiplex PCR, lists solely in-frame clones and lacks some. This sample carries about 240,000 clones, 80% to 90% of them seen once, and the ten largest clones take approximately 4.2%. Sequencing was carried out using PBMCs or T cells enriched from blood (not recorded which). These receptor sequences come from a woman in her twenties or thirties who had recovered from COVID-19.

The V and J genes are TRBV6-5 and TRBJ2-1; 10 nucleotides line up with TRBD2. V shed 4 bases, J shed 8 bases, and the junction held 11 bases outside the gene matches. The CDR3 loop spans 16 amino acids. Germline lookup yields CDR1 MNHEY and CDR2 SVGAGI. CDR3 region: CASSSYGLAVSDEQFF. CDR3 bases: TGTGCCAGCAGTTCATATGGACTAGCGGTCTCTGATGAGCAGTTCTTC.

V is TRBV6-6 and J is TRBJ2-7, with D hard to call. The CDR3 length is 11 residues. The germline gives CDR1 MNHNY, CDR2 SVGAGI (reference sequence). V lost 1 base and J 6 bases, leaving 4 bases between the germline ends. The CDR3: CASSYYGEQYF. In nucleotides, the CDR3 is TGTGCCAGCAGTTACTACGGCGAGCAGTACTTC.

This clone was seen only once. Other DNA sequences of this sample code for an identical CDR3. The gene calls are TRBV28 and TRBJ1-1; no clear D gene. The V gene lost 9 bases and the J gene lost 1 base, with 9 bases spanning the gap. The CDR3 has 12 amino acids. Germline CDR1 reads MDHEN; CDR2 reads SYDVKM. DNA of the CDR3: TGTGCCAGTCGTGTTTCGAACACTGAAGCTTTCTTT. Amino acids: CASRVSNTEAFF.

J is TRBJ1-2 and V is TRBV7-2; tentative D call: TRBD1 (5 bases). The ends were cut back, 5 bases at V and 2 bases at J, with 12 bases in the middle. Germline loops: CDR1 SGHTA, CDR2 FQGNSA. The CDR3 sequence is 14 residues long. Here the CDR3 reads CASSQSRGNYGYTF. Here the CDR3 DNA reads TGTGCCAGCAGCCAATCCCGGGGGAACTATGGCTACACCTTC. The whole variable domain, filled in from reference TRBV7-2 and TRBJ1-2, reads GAGVSQSPSNKVTEKGKDVELRCDPISGHTALYWYRQSLGQGLEFLIYFQGNSAPDKSGLPSDRFSAERTGGSVSTLTIQRTQQEDSAVYLCASSQSRGNYGYTFGSGTRLTVV.

The chain couples TRBV27 to TRBJ1-2; D ambiguous. The CDR3 totals 14 residues. V was pared by 5 bases and J by 1 base, with 11 bases between. CDR1 and CDR2 from the germline V gene are MNHEY and SMNVEV (reference sequence). The CDR3, as DNA: TGTGCCAGCAGTCTTAGCCATTATAACTATGGCTACACCTTC. Protein product: CASSLSHYNYGYTF.

This clone was seen more than once but under ten times. The CDR3 coding sequence is TGTGCCAGCAGCTTAGCTTTCGGTTTCGGGGGGGGATCCTACAATGAGCAGTTCTTC. This translates into CASSLAFGFGGGSYNEQFF. The rearrangement joins TRBV11-2 to TRBJ2-1; TRBD2 matches at 8 bases. Germline CDR1 SGHAT, CDR2 FQNNGV. V dropped 1 base and J dropped 1; count of bases not matched to a gene: 12. The CDR3 covers 19 residues.

The V call is TRBV6-2 or TRBV6-3, the J call TRBJ2-1, with D unresolved. V lost 6 bases to trimming and J lost 4 bases, with 16 bases between them. This CDR3 is 15 amino acids long. Per germline, CDR1 MNHEY and CDR2 SVGEGT. CDR3 DNA: TGTGCCAGCAGGCCTCCCGAGCCGAGGTACAATGAGCAGTTCTTC. As protein: CASRPPEPRYNEQFF.

In DNA form, the CDR3 reads TGTGCCAGCAGTGATGCTGACAGGAGCAATCAGCCCCAGCATTTT. Translated: CASSDADRSNQPQHF. V and J are TRBV2 and TRBJ1-5, with a weak D call TRBD1 (6 bases). Trimming shortened V by 3 bases and J by 1 base, and 10 bases separated the two germline ends. CDR3 length: 15 amino acids. The germline gives CDR1 SNHLY, CDR2 FYNNEI. The whole variable domain, filled in from reference TRBV2 and TRBJ1-5, reads EPEVTQTPSHQVTQMGQEVILRCVPISNHLYFYWYRQILGQKVEFLVSFYNNEISEKSEIFDDQFSVERPDGSNFTLKIRSTKLEDSAMYFCASSDADRSNQPQHFGDGTRLSIL.

CDR3: CASSELSGSTGELFF. The DNA of the CDR3 is TGCGCCAGCAGTGAGTTAAGCGGGAGTACCGGGGAGCTGTTTTTT. The J gene is TRBJ2-2, the V gene TRBV10-2, with 8 bases aligning to TRBD2. The CDR3 spans 15 residues. The germline V gene encodes CDR1 WSHSY and CDR2 SAAADI. V lost 1 base, J lost 5 bases, and 3 bases stayed unmatched.

The rearrangement joins TRBV6-5 to TRBJ2-3; 7 bases fit TRBD1. The CDR3 sequence is 14 residues long. Germline CDR1 and CDR2: MNHEY and SVGAGI. The V and J ends lost 4 bases and 2 bases, in that order; junction bases with no gene match: 3. Written as DNA, the CDR3 is TGTGCCAGCAGTTCTGGGACAGCCACAGATACGCAGTATTTT. Translation: CASSSGTATDTQYF.

V is TRBV28 and J is TRBJ1-5; TRBD1 is a possible D gene (6 bases). The CDR3 is 17 amino acids. V was trimmed by 6 bases and J by 0 bases, leaving 18 bases between them. In germline, CDR1 is MDHEN, CDR2 SYDVKM. For the CDR3, the DNA is TGTGCCAGCAGATCTATGAGGACAGCCGATAGCAATCAGCCCCAGCATTTT. Translating gives CASRSMRTADSNQPQHF.

The chain uses TRBV28 and TRBJ2-3; 13 positions agree with TRBD2. The CDR3 is 16 amino acids. V was pared by 6 bases and J by 4 bases, with 7 bases of the junction left unmatched. Germline CDR1 MDHEN, CDR2 SYDVKM. CDR3 residues: CASRTRLAGGSDTQYF. The CDR3 region has the DNA TGTGCCAGCAGGACCAGACTAGCGGGAGGTTCAGATACGCAGTATTTT. The whole variable domain, remainder taken from reference TRBV28 and TRBJ2-3, is DVKVTQSSRYLVKRTGEKVFLECVQDMDHENMFWYRQDPGLGLRLIYFSYDVKMKEKGDIPEGYSVSREKKERFSLILESASTNQTSMYLCASRTRLAGGSDTQYFGPGTRLTVL.

The chain has TRBV9 and TRBJ2-5; 12 bases align to TRBD2. The CDR3 is made up of 16 amino acids. The J segment lost 1 base and the V segment lost 4 bases, leaving 5 bases of the junction unmatched. Germline CDR1 is SGDLS and CDR2 is YYNGEE. The CDR3 loop is CASSLGLAGTQETQYF. Written as DNA, the CDR3 is TGTGCCAGCAGCCTGGGACTAGCGGGTACCCAAGAGACCCAGTACTTC.

The chain combines TRBV25-1 with TRBJ2-2; possible D gene TRBD2, 6 bases. V was shortened by 4 bases and J by 4 bases, with 13 bases between the two germline ends. CDR3 length: 15 amino acids. Germline V lookup: CDR1 MGHDK, CDR2 SYGVNS. The CDR3 loop reads CASSGLTSFTGELFF. DNA of the CDR3: TGTGCCAGCAGTGGACTGACTAGTTTCACCGGGGAGCTGTTTTTT.

The rearrangement joins TRBV6-5 to TRBJ2-7, with D perhaps TRBD2 (5 bases). Trimming left V 11 bases short and J 2 bases short, with 16 bases between. There are 13 residues in the CDR3. The germline gives CDR1 MNHEY, CDR2 SVGAGI. DNA of the CDR3: TGTGCCTCATACGAGACTAATACCTACGAGCAGTACTTC. Translated: CASYETNTYEQYF.